This entry describes one TCR beta chain. Antigen: not known. This is likely an artifact of a read error, given a far larger clone one base away. Since the CDR3 does not end with the conserved phenylalanine or tryptophan, this likely comes from a read error. The time point denotes: newly diagnosed GD, antithyroid drugs for less than 3 months. PBMC-derived RNA was used for the TCR library. The data are from a study of regulatory T cells in long-lasting Graves disease. Study summary: Patients newly diagnosed with Graves' had been on antithyroid drugs for under 3 months. Whole-study results and caveats: Persistent disease exhibited a predilection for TRBV28, TRBJ1-2 and TRBJ2-5.

Trimming at V came to 5 bases and at J to 1 base, leaving 0 bases not matched to a gene. Germline V CDR1 and CDR2: SGHAT, FQNNGV. The CDR3 has 13 amino acids. Construction of TCR beta libraries relied on iRepertoire HTBI primers and on Arm-PCR targeting CDR3 regions. Via MiXCR, TCRdb re-called the multiplex PCR reads, giving one row per CDR3 protein. The profile covers 440,000 or so distinct CDR3 sequences, with about a sixth appearing a single time and around 10% taken by the ten largest. This sample also belongs to another study, concerning T cells in Graves' hyperthyroidism and ophthalmopathy. This second study notes: The HTBI primer set was used in a first-round RT-PCR of the TCR CDR3.

This specimen was peripheral blood mononuclear cells (PBMCs), taken at new diagnosis, from a patient treated with antithyroid drugs. This clonotype was sampled from a woman in her twenties or thirties with Graves disease. This chain links TRBV11-2 with TRBJ1-1, with 8 bases identical to TRBD1. CDR3 DNA: TGTGCCAGCAGCGACAGGGGGAACACTGAAGCTTTCCTT. This encodes CASSDRGNTEAFL.